This TCR beta chain was profiled in a study of T cell responses to AZD1222 COVID-19 vaccine. This CDR3 comprises 15 residues. Trimming at V came to 3 bases and at J to 8 bases, leaving 7 bases not matched to a gene. From germline, CDR1 is LNHDA and CDR2 SQIVND (reference sequence). TCRdb's table, derived via immunoSEQ multiplex PCR, lists solely in-frame clones and lacks some. Of around 100,000 clones listed, around nine tenths were seen once; the top ten hold 6.5% to 8%. The chain recombines TRBV19 with TRBJ1-4; TRBD1 aligns across 9 bases. The source material was peripheral blood, sampled on day 0 of AZD1222 vaccination. This TCR derives from an adult in good health. In DNA, the CDR3 is TGTGCCAGTAGTATTTTCGGGGACAGGGCCGAAAAACTGTTTTTT. Translation gives CASSIFGDRAEKLFF.